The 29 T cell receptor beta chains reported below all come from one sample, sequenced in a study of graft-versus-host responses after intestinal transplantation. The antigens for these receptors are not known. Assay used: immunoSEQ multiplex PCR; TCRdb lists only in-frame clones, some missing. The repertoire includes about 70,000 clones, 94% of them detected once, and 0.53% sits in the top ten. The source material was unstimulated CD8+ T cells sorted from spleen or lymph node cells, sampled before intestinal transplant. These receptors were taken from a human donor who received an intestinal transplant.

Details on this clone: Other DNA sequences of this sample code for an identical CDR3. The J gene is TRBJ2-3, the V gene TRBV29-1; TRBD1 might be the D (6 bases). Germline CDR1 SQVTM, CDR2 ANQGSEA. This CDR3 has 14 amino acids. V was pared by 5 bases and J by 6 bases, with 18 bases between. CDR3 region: CSVQPQGYTDTQYF. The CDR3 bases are TGCAGCGTTCAACCCCAGGGGTACACGGATACGCAGTATTTT.

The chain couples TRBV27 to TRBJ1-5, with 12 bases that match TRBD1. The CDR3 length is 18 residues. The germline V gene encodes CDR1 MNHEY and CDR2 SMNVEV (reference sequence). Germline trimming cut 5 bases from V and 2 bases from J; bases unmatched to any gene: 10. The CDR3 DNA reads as TGTGCCAGCAGTACCTTCCGGGACAGGGGGCCGGGCAATCAGCCCCAGCATTTT. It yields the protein CASSTFRDRGPGNQPQHF.

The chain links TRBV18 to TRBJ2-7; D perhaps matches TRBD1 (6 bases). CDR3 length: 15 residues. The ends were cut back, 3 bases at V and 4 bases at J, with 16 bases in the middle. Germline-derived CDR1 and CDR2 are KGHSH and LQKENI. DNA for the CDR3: TGTGCCAGCTCACCTACTGGGGGCGATTGGTACGAGCAGTACTTC. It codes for CASSPTGGDWYEQYF.

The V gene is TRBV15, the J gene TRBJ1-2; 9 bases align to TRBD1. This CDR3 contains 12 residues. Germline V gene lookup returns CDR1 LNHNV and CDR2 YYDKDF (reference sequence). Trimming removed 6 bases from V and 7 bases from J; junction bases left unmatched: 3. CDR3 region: CATRNRGLGYTF. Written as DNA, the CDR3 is TGTGCCACCAGAAACAGGGGGCTTGGCTACACCTTC.

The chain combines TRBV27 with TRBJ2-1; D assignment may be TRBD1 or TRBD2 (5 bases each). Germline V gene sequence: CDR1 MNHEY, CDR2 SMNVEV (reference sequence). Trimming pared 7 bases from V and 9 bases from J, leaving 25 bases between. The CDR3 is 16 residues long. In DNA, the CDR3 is TGTGCCAGCACCATACCACTCAAGGCAGATGGGGGTGAGCAGTTCTTC. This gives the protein CASTIPLKADGGEQFF.

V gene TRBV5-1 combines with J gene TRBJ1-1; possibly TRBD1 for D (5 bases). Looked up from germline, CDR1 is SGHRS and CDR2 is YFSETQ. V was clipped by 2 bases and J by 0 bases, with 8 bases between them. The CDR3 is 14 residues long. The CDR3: CASSFWGLNTEAFF. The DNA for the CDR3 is TGCGCCAGCAGCTTTTGGGGCTTGAACACTGAAGCTTTCTTT.

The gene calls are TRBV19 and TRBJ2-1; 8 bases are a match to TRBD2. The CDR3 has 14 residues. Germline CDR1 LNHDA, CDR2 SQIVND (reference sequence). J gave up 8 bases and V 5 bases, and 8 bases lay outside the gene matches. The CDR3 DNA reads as TGTGCCAGTAGTCCGGCTAGCGGGTGGGATGAGCAGTTCTTC. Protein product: CASSPASGWDEQFF.

CDR3 DNA sequence: TGTGCCAGCAGCTTATTAGCTAGCGGGTTCTACAATGAGCAGTTCTTC. Its protein product is CASSLLASGFYNEQFF. The rearrangement links TRBV11-2 to TRBJ2-1; 8 bases line up with TRBD2. The V and J ends lost 2 bases and 3 bases, in that order; junction bases with no gene match: 6. The CDR3 extends over 16 amino acids. Germline V lookup: CDR1 SGHAT, CDR2 FQNNGV.

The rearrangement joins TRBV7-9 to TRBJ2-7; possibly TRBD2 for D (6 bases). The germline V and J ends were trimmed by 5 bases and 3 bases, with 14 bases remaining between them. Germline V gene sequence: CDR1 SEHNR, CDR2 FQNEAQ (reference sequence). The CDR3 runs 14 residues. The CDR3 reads CASSGDLRDYEQYF. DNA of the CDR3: TGTGCCAGCAGCGGGGACTTAAGAGACTACGAGCAGTACTTC.

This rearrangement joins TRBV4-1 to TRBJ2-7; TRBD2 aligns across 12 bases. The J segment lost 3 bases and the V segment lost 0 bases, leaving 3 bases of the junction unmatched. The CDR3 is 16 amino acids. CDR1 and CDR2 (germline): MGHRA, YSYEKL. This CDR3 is CASSQDGLAGYYEQYF. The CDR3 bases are TGCGCCAGCAGCCAAGATGGACTAGCGGGGTACTACGAGCAGTACTTC.

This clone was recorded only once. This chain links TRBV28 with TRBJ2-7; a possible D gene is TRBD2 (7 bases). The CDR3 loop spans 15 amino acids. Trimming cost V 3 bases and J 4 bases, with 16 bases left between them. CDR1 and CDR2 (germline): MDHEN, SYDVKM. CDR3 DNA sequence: TGTGCCAGCAGTTTCCCCCCGGGGGGCCAATACGAGCAGTACTTC. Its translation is CASSFPPGGQYEQYF.

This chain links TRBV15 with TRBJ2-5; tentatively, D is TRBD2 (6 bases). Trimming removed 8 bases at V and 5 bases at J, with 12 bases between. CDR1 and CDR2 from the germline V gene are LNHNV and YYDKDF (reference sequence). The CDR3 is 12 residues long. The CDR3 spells CATRDSSETQYF. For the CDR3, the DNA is TGTGCCACCCGGGACTCCTCGGAGACCCAGTACTTC.

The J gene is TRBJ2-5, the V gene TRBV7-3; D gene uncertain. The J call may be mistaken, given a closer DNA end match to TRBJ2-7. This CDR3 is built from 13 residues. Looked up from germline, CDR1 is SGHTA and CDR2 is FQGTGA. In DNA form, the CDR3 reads TGTGCCAGCAGCTCACCGGGCCCCTACGAGCAGTACTTC. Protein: CASSSPGPYEQYF.

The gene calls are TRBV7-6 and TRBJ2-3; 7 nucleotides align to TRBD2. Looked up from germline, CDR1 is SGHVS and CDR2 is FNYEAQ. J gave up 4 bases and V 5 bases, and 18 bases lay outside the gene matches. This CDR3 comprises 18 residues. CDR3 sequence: CASSGRVNAGVMADTQYF. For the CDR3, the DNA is TGTGCCAGCAGCGGGCGTGTCAATGCGGGAGTAATGGCAGATACGCAGTATTTT. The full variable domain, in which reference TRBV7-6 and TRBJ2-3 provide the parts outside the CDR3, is GAGVSQSPRYKVTKRGQDVALRCDPISGHVSLYWYRQALGQGPEFLTYFNYEAQQDKSGLPNDRFSAERPEGSISTLTIQRTEQRDSAMYRCASSGRVNAGVMADTQYFGPGTRLTVL.

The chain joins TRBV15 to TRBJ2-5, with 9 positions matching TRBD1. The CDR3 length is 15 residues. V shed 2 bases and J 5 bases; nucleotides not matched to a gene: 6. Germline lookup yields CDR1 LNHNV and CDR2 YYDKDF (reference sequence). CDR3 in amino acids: CATSRLQGAGETQYF. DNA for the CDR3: TGTGCCACCAGCAGATTACAGGGGGCTGGGGAGACCCAGTACTTC. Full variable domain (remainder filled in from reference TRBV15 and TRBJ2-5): DAMVIQNPRYQVTQFGKPVTLSCSQTLNHNVMYWYQQKSSQAPKLLFHYYDKDFNNEADTPDNFQSRRPNTSFCFLDIRSPGLGDTAMYLCATSRLQGAGETQYFGPGTRLLVL.

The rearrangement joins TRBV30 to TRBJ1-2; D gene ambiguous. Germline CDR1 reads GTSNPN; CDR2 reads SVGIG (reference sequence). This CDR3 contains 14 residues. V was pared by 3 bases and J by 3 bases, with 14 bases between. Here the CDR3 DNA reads TGTGCCTGGAGGGGTCAGGCGGGGTACTATGGCTACACCTTC. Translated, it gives CAWRGQAGYYGYTF.

This chain's CDR3 is CASSPHGGQLYGYTF. Here the CDR3 DNA reads TGTGCCAGCAGCCCACATGGAGGACAGCTCTATGGCTACACCTTC. The chain has TRBV27 and TRBJ1-2, with D perhaps matching TRBD1 (6 bases). This CDR3 has 15 amino acids. V was pared by 6 bases and J by 4 bases, with 18 bases between. Germline V CDR1 and CDR2: MNHEY, SMNVEV (reference sequence).

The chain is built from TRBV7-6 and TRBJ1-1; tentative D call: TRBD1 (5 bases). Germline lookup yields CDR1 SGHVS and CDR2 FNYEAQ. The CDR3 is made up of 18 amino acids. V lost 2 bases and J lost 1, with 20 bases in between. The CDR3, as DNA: TGTGCCAGCAGCTTAAGCGACAGTCCCATCACGAAGAACACTGAAGCTTTCTTT. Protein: CASSLSDSPITKNTEAFF.

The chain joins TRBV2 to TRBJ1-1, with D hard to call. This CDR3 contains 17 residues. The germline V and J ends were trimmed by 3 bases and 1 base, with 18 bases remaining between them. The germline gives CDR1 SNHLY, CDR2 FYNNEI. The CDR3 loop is CASSEVGRFPTNTEAFF. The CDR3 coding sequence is TGTGCCAGCAGTGAGGTCGGCAGGTTCCCCACGAACACTGAAGCTTTCTTT.

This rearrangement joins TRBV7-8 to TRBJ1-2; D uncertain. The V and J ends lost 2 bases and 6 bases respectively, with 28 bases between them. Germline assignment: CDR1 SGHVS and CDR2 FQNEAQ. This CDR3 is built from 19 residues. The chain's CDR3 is CASSLTSLRYSDITHGYTF. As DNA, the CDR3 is TGTGCCAGCAGCTTAACCTCACTGAGATACAGCGACATTACCCATGGCTACACCTTC.

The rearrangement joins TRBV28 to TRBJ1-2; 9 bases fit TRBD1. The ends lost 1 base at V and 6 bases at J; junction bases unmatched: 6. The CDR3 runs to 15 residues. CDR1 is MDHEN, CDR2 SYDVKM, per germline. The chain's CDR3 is CASSLSLTGGDGYTF. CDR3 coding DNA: TGTGCCAGCAGTTTATCCCTTACAGGGGGCGATGGCTACACCTTC.

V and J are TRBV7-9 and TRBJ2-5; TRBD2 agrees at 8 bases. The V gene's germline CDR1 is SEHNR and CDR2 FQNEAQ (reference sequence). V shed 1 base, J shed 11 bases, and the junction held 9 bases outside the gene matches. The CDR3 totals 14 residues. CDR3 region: CASSLEGLAGGQYF. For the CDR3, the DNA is TGTGCCAGCAGCTTAGAGGGGCTAGCGGGCGGGCAGTACTTC.

The CDR3 reads CASSIDLETGGTDTQYF. CDR3 DNA: TGTGCCAGTAGTATAGATCTTGAGACAGGGGGCACAGATACGCAGTATTTT. The J gene is TRBJ2-3, the V gene TRBV19; 8 bases line up with TRBD1. CDR1 is LNHDA and CDR2 is SQIVND in the germline V gene (reference sequence). Unmatched junction bases numbered 6, after V lost 0 bases and J lost 1 base. This CDR3 is built from 17 residues.

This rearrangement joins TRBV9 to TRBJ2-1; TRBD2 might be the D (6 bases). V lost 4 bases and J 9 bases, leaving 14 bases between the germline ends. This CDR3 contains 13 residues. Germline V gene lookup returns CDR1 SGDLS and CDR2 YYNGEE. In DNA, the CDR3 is TGTGCCAGCAGCCTGGGGACTGCTGCTGAGCAGTTCTTC. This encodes CASSLGTAAEQFF.

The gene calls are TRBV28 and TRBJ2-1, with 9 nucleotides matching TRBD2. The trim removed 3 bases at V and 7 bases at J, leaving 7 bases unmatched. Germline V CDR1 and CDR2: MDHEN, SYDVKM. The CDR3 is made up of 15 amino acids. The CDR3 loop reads CASSFLAGDWNEQFF. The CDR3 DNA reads TGTGCCAGCAGTTTTTTAGCGGGGGATTGGAATGAGCAGTTCTTC.

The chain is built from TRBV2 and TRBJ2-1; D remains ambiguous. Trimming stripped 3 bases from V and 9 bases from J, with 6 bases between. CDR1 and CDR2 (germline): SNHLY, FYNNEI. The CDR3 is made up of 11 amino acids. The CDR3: CASSDTGEQFF. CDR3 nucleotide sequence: TGTGCCAGCAGTGACACGGGTGAGCAGTTCTTC.

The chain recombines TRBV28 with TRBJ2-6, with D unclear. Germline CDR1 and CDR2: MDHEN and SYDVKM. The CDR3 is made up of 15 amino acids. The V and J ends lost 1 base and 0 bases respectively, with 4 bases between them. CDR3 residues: CASSLFNSGANVLTF. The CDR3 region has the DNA TGTGCCAGCAGTTTATTCAACTCTGGGGCCAACGTCCTGACTTTC.

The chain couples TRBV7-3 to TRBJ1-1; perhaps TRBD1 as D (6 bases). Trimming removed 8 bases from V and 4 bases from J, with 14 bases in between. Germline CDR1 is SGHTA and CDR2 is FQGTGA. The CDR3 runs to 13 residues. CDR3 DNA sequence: TGTGCCAGCTCCCGGGACATTTGCACTGAAGCTTTCTTT. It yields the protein CASSRDICTEAFF. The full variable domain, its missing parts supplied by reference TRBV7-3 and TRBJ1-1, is GAGVSQTPSNKVTEKGKYVELRCDPISGHTALYWYRQSLGQGPEFLIYFQGTGAADDSGLPNDRFFAVRPEGSVSTLKIQRTERGDSAVYLCASSRDICTEAFFGQGTRLTVV.

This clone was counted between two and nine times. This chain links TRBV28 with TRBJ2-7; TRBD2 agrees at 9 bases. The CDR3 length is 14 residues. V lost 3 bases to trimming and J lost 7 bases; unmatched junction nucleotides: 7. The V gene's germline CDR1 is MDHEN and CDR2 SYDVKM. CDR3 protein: CASSLAGGPEEQYF. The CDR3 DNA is TGTGCCAGCAGTTTGGCGGGAGGGCCGGAAGAGCAGTACTTC.